This is a list of T cell receptor beta chains from one sample in a study of OX40 agonist ivuxolimab in advanced cancers. Sequenced by immunoSEQ multiplex PCR; TCRdb stores in-frame clones only, minus some. The sample has some 150,000 clones; roughly 91% are singletons. This material consisted of CD4+ or CD8+ T cells sorted from blood, taken in a trial of the OX40 agonist ivuxolimab. The receptors here all came from an adult with an advanced solid tumor such as melanoma, head and neck, liver or kidney cancer. Each CDR3 is given with its conserved first and last residue. The D gene is left open where the match is weak. Size tells how often a clone was seen (once, few, many) or the class of an expanded clone, and some rows leave it out.

CDR3nt | CDR3aa | j_gene | d_gene | abundance | v_gene
TGTGCCAGCAGCCCTGGGGGAGGGTCGTATGGCTACACCTTC | CASSPGGGSYGYTF | TRBJ1-2 | NA | NA | TRBV28
TGTGCCAGCAGCCTTATATGGACAGGGGATGGCTACACCTTC | CASSLIWTGDGYTF | TRBJ1-2 | TRBD1 | NA | TRBV7-2
TGCGCCAGCAGGGCGCAGGGGGCGGTCAATGAAAAACTGTTTTTT | CASRAQGAVNEKLFF | TRBJ1-4 | TRBD1 | NA | TRBV5-1
TGTGCCATCAGGGGACAGGGGGCGACTGAAGCTTTCTTT | CAIRGQGATEAFF | TRBJ1-1 | TRBD1 | few | TRBV10-3
TGTGCCAGCAGCCCCAGCGCCGGCGAGACCCAGTACTTC | CASSPSAGETQYF | TRBJ2-5 | NA | NA | TRBV7-2
TGTGCCAGCAGCGGAGTTTTTGGGGCCGGCAATCAGCCCCAGCATTTT | CASSGVFGAGNQPQHF | TRBJ1-5 | NA | NA | TRBV7-9
TGCGCCAGCAGTTTAGGACGGAACTATGGCTACACCTTC | CASSLGRNYGYTF | TRBJ1-2 | NA | few | TRBV10-1
TGCGCCAGCAGCCAAGGCCCTGGGGGCACTGAAGCTTTCTTT | CASSQGPGGTEAFF | TRBJ1-1 | NA | NA | TRBV4-1
TGTGCCAGCAGCTTGGAAGGCGCGCGCGAGCAGTACTTC | CASSLEGAREQYF | TRBJ2-7 | NA | NA | TRBV5-4
TGTGCCAGCAAGGGGGTAGCGGGAGTTCCTGAGCAGTTCTTC | CASKGVAGVPEQFF | TRBJ2-1 | TRBD2 | NA | TRBV2
TGTGCCAGCAGTTCCAGACCCCTGGTGGCTTTCTTT | CASSSRPLVAFF | TRBJ1-1 | NA | NA | TRBV28
TGTGCCAGCAGTTTGGTTCCCCCCAAGGGCTACGAGCAGTACTTC | CASSLVPPKGYEQYF | TRBJ2-7 | NA | NA | TRBV27
TGTGCCAGCAGCTCCCAATGGGGGGCGGCTGATGAGCAGTTCTTC | CASSSQWGAADEQFF | TRBJ2-1 | NA | NA | TRBV7-3
TGTGCCAGCAGTCGGGACCAGTATTTT | CASSRDQYF | TRBJ2-3 | NA | NA | TRBV2
TGTGCCAGCAGCCTGGACGGGCCCATGAAACTGTTTTTT | CASSLDGPMKLFF | TRBJ1-4 | NA | NA | TRBV28
TGTGCCAGCAGTGCCCAGGGGTCGGGCACTGAAGCTTTCTTT | CASSAQGSGTEAFF | TRBJ1-1 | NA | NA | TRBV2
TGTGCCAGCAGTTCAACCCTGAGAGGGGGCTATGGCTACACCTTC | CASSSTLRGGYGYTF | TRBJ1-2 | NA | NA | TRBV6-5
TGTGCTAGTGGTTTGGTAATCGGGAGGACAGGGAGTTACGAGCAGTACTTC | CASGLVIGRTGSYEQYF | TRBJ2-7 | NA | NA | TRBV12-5
TGTGCCCCGGTAGTAGGCAGACGAAGCACAGATACGCAGTATTTT | CAPVVGRRSTDTQYF | TRBJ2-3 | NA | NA | TRBV6-6
TGTGCCAGCATTTCGGGAATAGAAGCTTTCTTT | CASISGIEAFF | TRBJ1-1 | NA | NA | TRBV7-6
TGTGCCAGCAGTGAGGCAGGCTACGAGCAGTACTTC | CASSEAGYEQYF | TRBJ2-7 | NA | NA | TRBV6-1
TGTGCCAGCAGGGGCCAGGGTGCCACGTCCTACTACGAGCAGTACTTC | CASRGQGATSYYEQYF | TRBJ2-7 | NA | once | TRBV7-9
TGTGCCAGCAGCTTAAGGAATGGACTAGCGGTAAACAATGAGCAGTTCTTC | CASSLRNGLAVNNEQFF | TRBJ2-1 | TRBD2 | NA | TRBV7-6
TGTGCCAGCAGCTCGGGACTAGTCGGCACAGATACGCAGTATTTT | CASSSGLVGTDTQYF | TRBJ2-3 | TRBD2 | NA | TRBV7-9
TGTGCCAGCAGCTCCGGGCACTATGGCTACACCTTC | CASSSGHYGYTF | TRBJ1-2 | NA | NA | TRBV28
TGTGCCAGCAACCCCCCCCCGGCCGGTGGGCTGTTTTTT | CASNPPPAGGLFF | TRBJ1-4 | NA | once | TRBV7-9
TGTGCCAGTAGTATAAGGGGCGTCTATGGCTACACCTTC | CASSIRGVYGYTF | TRBJ1-2 | NA | NA | TRBV19
TGTGCCAGAAGCTTACCATACAATGAGCAGTTCTTC | CARSLPYNEQFF | TRBJ2-1 | NA | NA | TRBV5-3
TGTGCCAGTAGTATCCCTTGGGGCGTTGGTGAAAAACTGTTTTTT | CASSIPWGVGEKLFF | TRBJ1-4 | NA | NA | TRBV19
TGTGCCAGCAGCTTATATGGGCTCAGGACTAGCGGGACCGTACGAGCCCCCTACGAGCAGTACTTC | CASSLYGLRTSGTVRAPYEQYF | TRBJ2-7 | TRBD2 | NA | TRBV27
TGTGCCAGTAGTACGCTACCGGGACAGGGGGCACTTGGCTACACCTTC | CASSTLPGQGALGYTF | TRBJ1-2 | TRBD1 | NA | TRBV19
TGCAGCGGCGACAGGGAAGGGATCGGCTATGGCTACACCTTC | CSGDREGIGYGYTF | TRBJ1-2 | TRBD1 | once | TRBV29-1
TGCAGCGTGGATCGACGGGACAGGGGGCTCTACGAGCAGTACTTC | CSVDRRDRGLYEQYF | TRBJ2-7 | TRBD1 | NA | TRBV29-1
TGTGCCACCCAGGACCCTAGGGGGGTAGAGACCCAGTACTTC | CATQDPRGVETQYF | TRBJ2-5 | NA | NA | TRBV10-3
TGTGCCAGCTCTCCGTTAGGGGGGCCTAGTGAAGGAAAACTGTTTTTT | CASSPLGGPSEGKLFF | TRBJ1-4 | NA | NA | TRBV18
TGTGCCAGCAGCTTAATCCTCGGGGGACCCCTCTACGAGCAGTACTTC | CASSLILGGPLYEQYF | TRBJ2-7 | NA | NA | TRBV7-2
TGTGCCAGCAGCTTAGCAGGACTAGCGGGAAGGGATGAGCAGTTCTTC | CASSLAGLAGRDEQFF | TRBJ2-1 | TRBD2 | NA | TRBV7-2
TGTGCCAGCAGAGCCGGGCCCCTATACGAGCAGTACTTC | CASRAGPLYEQYF | TRBJ2-7 | NA | NA | TRBV2
TGCGCCAGCAGCCAAGATCTAGGAGCGGACAGAGGCTACGAGCAGTACTTC | CASSQDLGADRGYEQYF | TRBJ2-7 | NA | NA | TRBV4-3
TGCGCCAGCAGCCCGGGACTCATGGAGCTGTTTTTT | CASSPGLMELFF | TRBJ2-2 | NA | NA | TRBV5-1
TGTGCCTGGAGTTCCCTAACACCGAACACTGAAGCTTTCTTT | CAWSSLTPNTEAFF | TRBJ1-1 | NA | few | TRBV30
TGTGCCAGCAGCTTAGATCGGCTGGACAATGAGCAGTTCTTC | CASSLDRLDNEQFF | TRBJ2-1 | NA | NA | TRBV11-2
TGTGCCAGCGCCCCCTGGCACATAGATCAGCCCCAGCATTTT | CASAPWHIDQPQHF | TRBJ1-5 | NA | NA | TRBV5-6
TGCGCCAGCAGCCGAAAGGGACAGGACCCTTATATGAGTGGCTACACCTTC | CASSRKGQDPYMSGYTF | TRBJ1-2 | TRBD1 | once | TRBV5-1
TGTGCCAGCAGCTCGGCACAGGGGGAGGGAGAGACCCAGTACTTC | CASSSAQGEGETQYF | TRBJ2-5 | NA | NA | TRBV5-6
TGTGCCAGCACCCGCCCCGGCAGCGGGACTCACCATGAGCAGTTCTTC | CASTRPGSGTHHEQFF | TRBJ2-1 | TRBD2 | NA | TRBV28
TGTGCCAGCAGCCTTCATCGATACTACGAGCAGTACTTC | CASSLHRYYEQYF | TRBJ2-7 | NA | few | TRBV6-5
TGTGCCAGCAGCTTGGTCCGGGCCTCTGGAAACACCATATATTTT | CASSLVRASGNTIYF | TRBJ1-3 | NA | NA | TRBV5-6
TGTGCCAGCAGTTACTCTCGCCGTGACTCCTACAATGAGCAGTTCTTC | CASSYSRRDSYNEQFF | TRBJ2-1 | NA | once | TRBV6-5
TGTGCCAGTAGTATAGAGGCGGCAGGGGGCCGCGAGCAGTACTTC | CASSIEAAGGREQYF | TRBJ2-7 | TRBD1 | NA | TRBV19
TGCGCCAGCAGTCGCGACAGGGGCTATAACTATGGCTACACCTTC | CASSRDRGYNYGYTF | TRBJ1-2 | TRBD1 | NA | TRBV23-1
TGTGCCAGCAGCGGCGGACTAGCGGGAGACCATGAGCAGTTCTTC | CASSGGLAGDHEQFF | TRBJ2-1 | TRBD2 | once | TRBV5-4
TGTGCCAGCAGCCACACTAGGGGCTATGGCTACACCTTC | CASSHTRGYGYTF | TRBJ1-2 | NA | NA | TRBV14
TGTGCCAGCAGCTTAGGACAGGGAGTAGATACGCAGTATTTT | CASSLGQGVDTQYF | TRBJ2-3 | TRBD1 | once | TRBV11-2
TGTGCCACCAGCCCAGCCCGGAACCTCATGAACACTGAAGCTTTCTTT | CATSPARNLMNTEAFF | TRBJ1-1 | NA | NA | TRBV15
TGTGCCAGCAGCTTAGAGGGGGGCTCTTATCAGCCCCAGCATTTT | CASSLEGGSYQPQHF | TRBJ1-5 | NA | once | TRBV7-2
TGTGCCAGCAGTTACGGGGGGGACAGGAGGAACACTGAAGCTTTCTTT | CASSYGGDRRNTEAFF | TRBJ1-1 | TRBD1 | NA | TRBV6-5
TGTGCCAGCAGTGATTGGGAGAGAAGCACCTACGAGCAGTACTTC | CASSDWERSTYEQYF | TRBJ2-7 | NA | once | TRBV2
TGTGCCAGCAGTGCCTCGGTCGGCACTGAAGCTTTCTTT | CASSASVGTEAFF | TRBJ1-1 | NA | NA | TRBV6-4